This T cell receptor (beta chain) originates from a study of shared clonotypes between healthy human individuals. Naive CD8 cells lacked CD45RO and underwent positive selection for CCR7, leaving out terminally differentiated effector memory CD45RA+ cells. As to this clone: The sample contains more than one DNA sequence encoding this CDR3.

Produced via immunoSEQ multiplex PCR; TCRdb's table is partial and in-frame only. The repertoire holds 2 million to 2.5 million clones, with over 85% as singletons. The CDR3 loop spans 13 amino acids. Per germline, CDR1 SGHDT and CDR2 YYEEEE. The ends lost 0 bases at V and 7 bases at J; junction bases unmatched: 4. Sample: naive CD8+ T cells sorted from blood. The receptor was derived from a man in his late teens or twenties in good health. The rearrangement links TRBV5-6 to TRBJ2-7, with 7 nucleotides matching TRBD1. The CDR3 spells CASSLEGAEEQYF. DNA for the CDR3: TGTGCCAGCAGCTTGGAGGGGGCCGAAGAGCAGTACTTC.